Listed below are T cell receptor beta chains from one sample, sequenced in a study of identical twins. TCRdb processed the 5' RACE reads anew with MiXCR; each CDR3 protein has one entry. The profile shows about 790,000 distinct CDR3 sequences, roughly 18% of them singletons. These data also formed part of another study, on T cells expressing NK-cell markers.

Sample: PBMCs. Every receptor here comes from a woman between 18 and 29 years old in good health. Both conserved end residues are part of each CDR3. Fields, in order: D gene, clone size, V gene, J gene, CDR3 protein, CDR3 DNA. The D gene is left open where the match is weak. Clone size is stated in some rows and not others, as once, few, many or a class when expanded.

D gene: NA
clone size: NA
V gene: TRBV7-9
J gene: TRBJ2-2
CDR3 protein: CASTETTGELFF
CDR3 DNA: TGTGCCAGCACAGAAACCACCGGGGAGCTGTTTTTT

D gene: TRBD2
clone size: NA
V gene: TRBV11-2
J gene: TRBJ2-1
CDR3 protein: CASSWRTSGGLSSYNEQFF
CDR3 DNA: TGTGCCAGCAGCTGGAGGACTAGCGGGGGCCTGAGCTCCTACAATGAGCAGTTCTTC

D gene: NA
clone size: NA
V gene: TRBV10-2
J gene: TRBJ2-1
CDR3 protein: CASSAWLGTQIYNEQFF
CDR3 DNA: TGCGCCAGCAGTGCGTGGCTCGGGACTCAGATCTACAATGAGCAGTTCTTC

D gene: NA
clone size: NA
V gene: TRBV9
J gene: TRBJ2-3
CDR3 protein: CASSVSSNTDTQYF
CDR3 DNA: TGTGCCAGCAGCGTATCTAGCAACACAGATACGCAGTATTTT

D gene: TRBD1
clone size: NA
V gene: TRBV5-1
J gene: TRBJ2-7
CDR3 protein: CASSLGDRYEQYF
CDR3 DNA: TGCGCCAGCAGCTTGGGGGACAGATACGAGCAGTACTTC

D gene: TRBD1
clone size: many
V gene: TRBV6-2/TRBV6-3
J gene: TRBJ1-1
CDR3 protein: CASSYDRGEAFF
CDR3 DNA: TGTGCCAGCAGTTACGACAGGGGTGAAGCTTTCTTT

D gene: NA
clone size: few
V gene: TRBV12-3/TRBV12-4
J gene: TRBJ1-6
CDR3 protein: CASNSGGRGNSPLHF
CDR3 DNA: TGTGCCAGCAACTCGGGGGGGAGAGGGAATTCACCCCTCCACTTT

D gene: NA
clone size: NA
V gene: TRBV25-1
J gene: TRBJ2-5
CDR3 protein: CASSELGAKTQYF
CDR3 DNA: TGTGCCAGCAGTGAATTGGGGGCGAAGACCCAGTACTTC

D gene: TRBD2
clone size: NA
V gene: TRBV20-1
J gene: TRBJ2-2
CDR3 protein: CSARSAGGSTGELFF
CDR3 DNA: TGCAGTGCTAGATCAGCGGGGGGGAGTACCGGGGAGCTGTTTTTT

D gene: NA
clone size: few
V gene: TRBV12-3/TRBV12-4
J gene: TRBJ2-7
CDR3 protein: CASSPEGAYEQYF
CDR3 DNA: TGTGCCAGCAGTCCGGAGGGGGCCTACGAGCAGTACTTC

D gene: TRBD2
clone size: few
V gene: TRBV6-5
J gene: TRBJ2-3
CDR3 protein: CASSFIAGGSTDTQYF
CDR3 DNA: TGTGCCAGCAGTTTTATAGCGGGGGGTAGCACAGATACGCAGTATTTT

D gene: NA
clone size: NA
V gene: TRBV5-1
J gene: TRBJ1-6
CDR3 protein: CASRPFVGSGSPLHF
CDR3 DNA: TGCGCCAGCAGACCTTTTGTAGGTTCGGGTTCACCCCTCCACTTT

D gene: NA
clone size: NA
V gene: TRBV12-5
J gene: TRBJ1-2
CDR3 protein: CASAIRIAYGYTF
CDR3 DNA: TGTGCTAGTGCTATCCGGATTGCCTATGGCTACACCTTC

D gene: NA
clone size: many
V gene: TRBV9
J gene: TRBJ2-1
CDR3 protein: CASSVNMESGNYNEQFF
CDR3 DNA: TGTGCCAGCAGCGTAAACATGGAGTCAGGCAACTACAATGAGCAGTTCTTC

D gene: NA
clone size: NA
V gene: TRBV5-1
J gene: TRBJ1-2
CDR3 protein: CASSLEVGGSGYTF
CDR3 DNA: TGCGCCAGCAGCTTGGAGGTCGGGGGGTCTGGCTACACCTTC

D gene: NA
clone size: NA
V gene: TRBV10-3
J gene: TRBJ1-1
CDR3 protein: CAISDGTRAFF
CDR3 DNA: TGTGCCATCAGTGACGGCACCAGGGCTTTCTTT

D gene: NA
clone size: few
V gene: TRBV6-2/TRBV6-3
J gene: TRBJ2-7
CDR3 protein: CASGATPSSYEQYF
CDR3 DNA: TGTGCCAGCGGGGCGACGCCAAGCTCCTACGAGCAGTACTTC

D gene: NA
clone size: NA
V gene: TRBV7-2
J gene: TRBJ2-1
CDR3 protein: CASSRGTVFSDEQFF
CDR3 DNA: TGTGCCAGCAGCCGGGGGACAGTTTTCTCCGATGAGCAGTTCTTC

D gene: TRBD2
clone size: NA
V gene: TRBV15
J gene: TRBJ2-1
CDR3 protein: CATRTLGLAGTYNEQFF
CDR3 DNA: TGTGCCACCAGGACCTTGGGGCTAGCGGGGACCTACAATGAGCAGTTCTTC

D gene: NA
clone size: few
V gene: TRBV6-1
J gene: TRBJ2-3
CDR3 protein: CASLRGLSTDTQYF
CDR3 DNA: TGTGCCAGCTTACGGGGACTCAGCACAGATACGCAGTATTTT

D gene: NA
clone size: NA
V gene: TRBV28
J gene: TRBJ2-3
CDR3 protein: CASSLWGRGGVDTQYF
CDR3 DNA: TGTGCCAGCAGTTTGTGGGGACGCGGTGGCGTCGATACGCAGTATTTT

D gene: TRBD2
clone size: once
V gene: TRBV3-1
J gene: TRBJ2-1
CDR3 protein: CASSQVITSGGVRNEQFF
CDR3 DNA: TGTGCCAGCAGCCAAGTTATCACTAGCGGGGGGGTAAGGAATGAGCAGTTCTTC

D gene: NA
clone size: NA
V gene: TRBV3-1
J gene: TRBJ2-1
CDR3 protein: CASTRGFALSSYNEQFF
CDR3 DNA: TGTGCCAGCACCCGGGGGTTCGCCCTAAGCTCCTACAATGAGCAGTTCTTC

D gene: TRBD2
clone size: NA
V gene: TRBV7-9
J gene: TRBJ2-3
CDR3 protein: CASSPWEGEGSDTQYF
CDR3 DNA: TGTGCCAGCAGCCCCTGGGAGGGAGAGGGGTCAGATACGCAGTATTTT

D gene: NA
clone size: few
V gene: TRBV5-5
J gene: TRBJ1-6
CDR3 protein: CASSFRGSTYNSPLHF
CDR3 DNA: TGTGCCAGCAGCTTCAGGGGTAGTACCTATAATTCACCCCTCCACTTT

D gene: NA
clone size: few
V gene: TRBV6-1
J gene: TRBJ1-1
CDR3 protein: CASSETTGFEAFF
CDR3 DNA: TGTGCCAGCAGTGAGACCACAGGTTTTGAAGCTTTCTTT

D gene: NA
clone size: NA
V gene: TRBV3-1
J gene: TRBJ1-3
CDR3 protein: CASSWTDSGNTIYF
CDR3 DNA: TGTGCCAGCAGCTGGACAGACTCTGGAAACACCATATATTTT

D gene: TRBD1
clone size: NA
V gene: TRBV6-1
J gene: TRBJ1-1
CDR3 protein: CASRGQVNTEAFF
CDR3 DNA: TGTGCCAGCAGAGGACAGGTGAACACTGAAGCTTTCTTT